This T cell receptor (beta chain) was captured in a study of cytomegalovirus exposure and HLA in healthy donors. Primers for the PCR totalled 60 Vbeta and 13 Jbeta. The protocol was immunoSEQ multiplex PCR, while the TCRdb copy is restricted to in-frame clones and leaves out a portion. Among 77,000 or so clones listed, around three quarters were seen once. As for this clone: What it binds is not known.

The V segment lost 6 bases and the J segment 4 bases; nucleotides outside the gene matches: 10. The CDR3 length is 15 residues. Overall study findings and caveats: Immune exposure was documented only through CMV serostatus. According to the study, some 160 TCR beta chains were cytomegalovirus-associated. V- and J-gene trimming of TCR beta was linked (in a later analysis) to a missense DCLRE1C variant. In a later analysis, a genetic analysis reported fewer productive-TCR N-insertions in an Asian-associated ancestry cluster than the cohort average.

The sample consisted of PBMCs. V usage is TRBV23-1 and J usage is TRBJ2-7; 9 bases align to TRBD2. TRBV23-1 is reported as an ORF; its role is uncertain. This clonotype was obtained from a woman aged 40 to 55 in good health and CMV-seronegative. The CDR3 loop reads CASSQTSGGVYEQYF. In DNA form, the CDR3 reads TGCGCCAGCAGCCAGACTAGCGGAGGGGTGTACGAGCAGTACTTC.